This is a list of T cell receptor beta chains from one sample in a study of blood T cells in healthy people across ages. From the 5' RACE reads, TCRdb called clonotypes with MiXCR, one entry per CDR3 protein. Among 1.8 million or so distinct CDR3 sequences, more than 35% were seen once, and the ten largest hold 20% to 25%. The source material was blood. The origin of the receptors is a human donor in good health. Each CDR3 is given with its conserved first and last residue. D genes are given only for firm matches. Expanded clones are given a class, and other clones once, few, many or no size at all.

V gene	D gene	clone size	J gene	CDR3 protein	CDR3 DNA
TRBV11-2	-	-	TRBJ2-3	CASSLGMGLITDTQYF	TGTGCCAGCAGCTTAGGGATGGGGTTAATCACAGATACGCAGTATTTT
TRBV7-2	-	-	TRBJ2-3	CASSSQPGLDTQYF	TGTGCCAGCAGCTCCCAGCCGGGCCTAGATACGCAGTATTTT
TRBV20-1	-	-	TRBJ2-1	CSAPSVYNEQFF	TGCAGTGCCCCATCGGTCTACAATGAGCAGTTCTTC
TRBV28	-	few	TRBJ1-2	CASRSGARDYGYTF	TGTGCCAGCAGGTCTGGGGCGCGAGACTATGGCTACACCTTC
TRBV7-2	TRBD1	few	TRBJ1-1	CASSQWGQREAFF	TGTGCCAGCAGTCAGTGGGGACAGCGTGAAGCTTTCTTT
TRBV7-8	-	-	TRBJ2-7	CASSFSFLSAYEQYF	TGTGCCAGCAGCTTCTCCTTTTTGTCCGCCTACGAGCAGTACTTC
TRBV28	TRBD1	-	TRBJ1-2	CASSPQGAYAYGYTF	TGTGCCAGCAGCCCCCAGGGGGCCTACGCCTATGGCTACACCTTC
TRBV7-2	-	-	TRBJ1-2	CASSPIRGFGSGYTF	TGTGCCAGCAGCCCAATCAGGGGCTTCGGGAGTGGCTACACCTTC
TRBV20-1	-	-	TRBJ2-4	CSASLVGSYNEQYF	TGCAGTGCTAGCCTAGTGGGTTCCTACAATGAGCAGTACTTC
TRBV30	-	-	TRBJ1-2	CAWTWDKFYGYTF	TGTGCCTGGACTTGGGACAAATTCTATGGCTACACCTTC
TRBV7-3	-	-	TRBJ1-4	CASSLSGVSVANEKLFF	TGTGCCAGCAGCTTATCTGGGGTGTCAGTAGCTAATGAAAAACTGTTTTTT
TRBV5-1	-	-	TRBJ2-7	CASRPDYGEQYF	TGCGCCAGCAGACCTGACTATGGCGAGCAGTACTTC
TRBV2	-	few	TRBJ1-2	CASSEVEGPSGYTF	TGTGCCAGCAGTGAAGTAGAGGGGCCGAGTGGCTACACCTTC
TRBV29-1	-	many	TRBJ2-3	CSVRLRFTDTQYF	TGCAGCGTGCGACTAAGGTTCACAGATACGCAGTATTTT
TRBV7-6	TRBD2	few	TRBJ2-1	CASSPGLAIDEQFF	TGTGCCAGCAGCCCCGGACTAGCTATAGATGAGCAGTTCTTC
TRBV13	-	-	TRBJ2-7	CASSLSRLGYEQYF	TGTGCCAGCAGCTTATCCAGACTGGGGTACGAGCAGTACTTC
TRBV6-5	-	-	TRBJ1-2	CASSYSETEGYGYTF	TGTGCCAGCAGTTACTCGGAGACAGAAGGGTATGGCTACACCTTC
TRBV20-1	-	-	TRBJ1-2	CSASPGGAGYTF	TGCAGTGCTTCCCCGGGAGGGGCTGGCTACACCTTC
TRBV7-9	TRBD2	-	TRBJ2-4	CASSWTSGEWSQYF	TGTGCCAGCAGCTGGACTAGCGGGGAATGGAGCCAGTACTTC
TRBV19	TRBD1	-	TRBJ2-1	CASSIDLWDREEQFF	TGTGCCAGTAGTATAGATCTATGGGACAGGGAGGAGCAGTTCTTC
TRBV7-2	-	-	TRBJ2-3	CASSLYGSRTDTQYF	TGTGCCAGCAGCTTATACGGGAGTAGGACAGATACGCAGTATTTT
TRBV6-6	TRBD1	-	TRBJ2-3	CASNPRGGVRGTQYF	TGTGCCAGCAATCCCCGAGGGGGCGTTCGCGGTACGCAGTATTTT
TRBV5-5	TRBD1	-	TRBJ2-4	CAGSLEQGAQRYF	TGTGCCGGCAGCTTGGAGCAGGGGGCGCAGCGGTACTTC
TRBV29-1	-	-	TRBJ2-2	CSVVQIDTGELFF	TGCAGCGTTGTACAGATTGACACCGGGGAGCTGTTTTTT
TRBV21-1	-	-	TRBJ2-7	CASSKIAGCYEQYF	TGTGCCAGCAGCAAAATTGCAGGGTGCTACGAGCAGTACTTC
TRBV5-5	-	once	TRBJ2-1	CASSPFDRGEEFF	TGTGCCAGCAGCCCATTCGATCGCGGGGAAGAGTTCTTC
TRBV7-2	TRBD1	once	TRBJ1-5	CASSSGTGASPQHF	TGTGCCAGCAGCTCCGGGACAGGGGCATCGCCCCAGCATTTT
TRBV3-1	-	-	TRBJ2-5	CASSQVGRGGETQYF	TGTGCCAGCAGCCAAGTGGGCAGGGGAGGAGAGACCCAGTACTTC
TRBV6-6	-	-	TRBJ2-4	CASSPRTPLGEQYF	TGTGCCAGCAGTCCCCGGACACCTTTAGGGGAGCAGTACTTC
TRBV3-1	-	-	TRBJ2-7	CASSQDAGAQYSYEQYF	TGTGCCAGCAGCCAAGACGCCGGGGCACAGTACTCCTACGAGCAGTACTTC
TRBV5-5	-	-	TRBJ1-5	CASSSWGGDQPQHF	TGTGCCAGCAGCTCGTGGGGCGGGGATCAGCCCCAGCATTTT
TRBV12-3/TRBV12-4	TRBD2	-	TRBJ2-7	CASSQPTSSFEQYF	TGTGCCAGCAGCCAGCCGACTAGCAGCTTTGAGCAGTACTTC
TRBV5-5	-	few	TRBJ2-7	CASSRGGVEQYF	TGTGCCAGCAGCCGAGGGGGAGTCGAGCAGTACTTC
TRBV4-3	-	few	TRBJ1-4	CASSQDLGPSEKLFF	TGCGCCAGCAGCCAAGATCTGGGCCCGAGCGAAAAACTGTTTTTT
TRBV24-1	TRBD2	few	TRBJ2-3	CATSDLGRGGSDTQYF	TGTGCCACCAGTGACCTAGGGCGGGGGGGATCTGATACGCAGTATTTT
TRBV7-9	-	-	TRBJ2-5	CASSLVPTEETQYF	TGTGCCAGCAGCTTAGTCCCCACCGAAGAGACCCAGTACTTC
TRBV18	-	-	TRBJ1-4	CASSPYDNEKLFF	TGTGCCAGCTCACCATATGATAATGAAAAACTGTTTTTT
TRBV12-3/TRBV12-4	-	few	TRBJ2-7	CASSFGLRYEQYF	TGTGCCAGCAGTTTTGGTCTCCGTTACGAGCAGTACTTC
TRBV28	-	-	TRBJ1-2	CASSPRWYGYTF	TGTGCCAGCAGCCCACGTTGGTATGGCTACACCTTC
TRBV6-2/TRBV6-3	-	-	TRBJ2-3	CASSYLLRDTQYF	TGTGCCAGCAGTTACCTTCTTCGGGATACGCAGTATTTT
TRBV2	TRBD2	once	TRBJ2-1	CASSPPGGYPYIEQFF	TGTGCCAGCAGTCCTCCGGGGGGATATCCCTACATTGAGCAGTTCTTC
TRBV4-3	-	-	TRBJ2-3	CASSQDRDPADTQYF	TGCGCCAGCAGCCAAGATCGAGACCCAGCGGATACGCAGTATTTT
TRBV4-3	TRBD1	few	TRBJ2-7	CASSQEGSWTGIYEQYF	TGCGCCAGCAGCCAAGAGGGCTCGTGGACAGGGATCTACGAGCAGTACTTC
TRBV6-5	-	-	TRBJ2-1	CASSRADGTRDEQFF	TGTGCCAGCAGTCGAGCGGACGGTACCAGGGATGAGCAGTTCTTC
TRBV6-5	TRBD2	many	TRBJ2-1	CASSYSREGMGNEQFF	TGTGCCAGCAGTTACTCGAGGGAGGGGATGGGGAATGAGCAGTTCTTC
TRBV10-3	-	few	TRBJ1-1	CAISESLRGNTEAFF	TGTGCCATCAGTGAGTCCCTCAGGGGGAACACTGAAGCTTTCTTT
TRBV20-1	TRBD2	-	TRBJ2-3	CSAVVLAGGPMVRNTQYF	TGCAGTGCTGTTGTTCTAGCGGGGGGACCCATGGTGAGAAATACGCAGTATTTT
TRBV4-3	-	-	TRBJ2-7	CASSQEVLSTSGLEQYF	TGCGCCAGCAGCCAAGAAGTCCTCTCGACCAGCGGGCTCGAGCAGTACTTC
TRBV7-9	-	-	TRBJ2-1	CASSPSGLSNEQFF	TGTGCCAGCAGCCCGAGCGGCCTCTCTAATGAGCAGTTCTTC